This entry lists 23 T cell receptor beta chains sequenced from one sample in a study of blood T cell repertoires in COVID-19. Sequencing used immunoSEQ multiplex PCR; TCRdb keeps in-frame clones, though not all of them. The sample lists 200,000 to 300,000 clones; about 93% were seen once. Sequencing used peripheral blood. The origin of the receptors is a young man with COVID-19, enrolled during active disease.

V and J are TRBV6-5 and TRBJ2-3; D possibly corresponds to TRBD2 (5 bases). The V and J ends lost 2 bases and 6 bases respectively, with 12 bases between them. From germline, CDR1 is MNHEY and CDR2 SVGAGI. The CDR3 loop spans 14 amino acids. The CDR3 nucleotides read TGTGCCAGCAGTTACCGGACTCTCGGGGATACGCAGTATTTT. Translating gives CASSYRTLGDTQYF.

This chain connects TRBV6-5 to TRBJ2-5, with D perhaps matching TRBD1 (6 bases). Germline V CDR1 and CDR2: MNHEY, SVGAGI. The CDR3 is 14 residues long. V lost 0 bases and J lost 5, with 10 bases in between. Here the CDR3 DNA reads TGTGCCAGCAGTTACTCACAGGGATCGGAGACCCAGTACTTC. Translation: CASSYSQGSETQYF.

The CDR3, as DNA: TGCAGCGTCCGGACAGCCTCTGGAAACACCATATATTTT. Its protein is CSVRTASGNTIYF. The V call is TRBV29-1, the J call TRBJ1-3, with D perhaps TRBD1 (6 bases). The CDR3 has 13 residues. V gave up 6 bases and J gave up 0 bases, with 9 bases separating them. Germline V lookup: CDR1 SQVTM, CDR2 ANQGSEA.

V usage is TRBV6-5 and J usage is TRBJ2-7; 9 nucleotides match TRBD2. V dropped 2 bases and J dropped 4; count of bases not matched to a gene: 6. The length of the CDR3 is 15 residues. CDR1 MNHEY and CDR2 SVGAGI come from the germline V gene. The CDR3 region is CASSYQPAGGYEQYF. In nucleotides, the CDR3 is TGTGCCAGCAGTTACCAGCCGGCGGGGGGGTACGAGCAGTACTTC.

V gene TRBV14 combines with J gene TRBJ1-2; TRBD1 matches 8 bases. Germline assignment: CDR1 SGHDN and CDR2 FVKESK. Germline trimming cut 3 bases from V and 8 bases from J; bases unmatched to any gene: 8. This CDR3 is built from 14 residues. The CDR3 sequence: CASSQGQAFGGYTF. CDR3 DNA: TGTGCCAGCAGCCAGGGACAGGCCTTCGGGGGCTACACCTTC.

V gene TRBV30 combines with J gene TRBJ1-3; 9 bases align to TRBD1. Germline CDR1 is GTSNPN and CDR2 is SVGIG (reference sequence). V shed 2 bases, J shed 4 bases, and the junction held 6 bases outside the gene matches. This CDR3 has 15 residues. The CDR3 reads CAWSTGGSSGNTIYF. The CDR3 DNA is TGTGCCTGGAGTACAGGGGGCTCGTCCGGAAACACCATATATTTT.

This clone has more than one count but fewer than ten. The same CDR3 also results from other DNA sequences found in this sample. The CDR3 bases are TGTGCCAGCAGCCTAGGAGGGACAGCGAACACCGGGGAGCTGTTTTTT. Translated: CASSLGGTANTGELFF. The chain joins TRBV7-3 to TRBJ2-2, with TRBD1 as a possible D gene (7 bases). The V gene's germline CDR1 is SGHTA and CDR2 FQGTGA. V gave up 5 bases and J gave up 0 bases, with 13 bases separating them. The CDR3 runs 16 residues.

This chain links TRBV3-1 (or the pseudogene TRBV3-2) with TRBJ1-2, with TRBD1 matching over 8 bases. V shed 3 bases, J shed 8 bases, and the junction held 14 bases outside the gene matches. Per germline, CDR1 LGHDT and CDR2 YNNKEL (reference sequence). CDR3 length: 16 amino acids. CDR3 DNA: TGTGCCAGCAGCCATGAAGGGAAAGGGACAGGTGGGGGCTACACCTTC. It encodes CASSHEGKGTGGGYTF.

This clone was counted once. The CDR3 DNA is TGTGCCAGCAGCTCCTATGACCTTGCAAGGAGGAACACTGAAGCTTTCTTT. It is translated as CASSSYDLARRNTEAFF. The chain has TRBV13 and TRBJ1-1; no reliable D call. The CDR3 runs to 17 residues. Germline CDR1 is PRHDT and CDR2 is FYEKMQ (reference sequence). Trimming took 4 bases from V and 1 from J, leaving 19 bases between them.

The chain recombines TRBV5-4 with TRBJ2-3, with TRBD2 identical over 13 bases. Germline lookup yields CDR1 SGHNT and CDR2 YYREEE (reference sequence). The CDR3 extends over 17 amino acids. V trimming: 0 bases; J trimming: 3 bases; junction bases outside the gene matches: 4. The CDR3 coding sequence is TGTGCCAGCAGCTTGGCCGGGACTAGCGGGGCAACAGATACGCAGTATTTT. Encoded protein: CASSLAGTSGATDTQYF.

The chain uses TRBV19 and TRBJ1-6; D is possibly TRBD1 (5 bases). CDR1 is LNHDA and CDR2 is SQIVND in the germline V gene (reference sequence). The CDR3 is 16 amino acids. Trimming left V 4 bases short and J 5 bases short, with 15 bases between. The CDR3 sequence is CASSRAGRGDNSPLHF. DNA for the CDR3: TGTGCCAGTAGTAGGGCCGGGAGGGGAGATAATTCACCCCTCCACTTT.

This CDR3 is CASSLDRDHEQYF. The CDR3 nucleotides read TGTGCCAGCAGCTTAGACAGGGACCACGAGCAGTACTTC. The chain has TRBV7-9 and TRBJ2-7, with D possibly TRBD1 on 6 matching bases. The CDR3 length is 13 residues. Germline lookup yields CDR1 SEHNR and CDR2 FQNEAQ (reference sequence). Trimming pared 1 base from V and 5 bases from J, leaving 9 bases between.

Note on this clone: Other DNA sequences in the sample encode the same CDR3. The rearrangement joins TRBV5-1 to TRBJ1-2; D possibly corresponds to TRBD1 (5 bases). In germline, CDR1 is SGHRS, CDR2 YFSETQ. The V end lost 0 bases, the J end lost 4 bases, and 7 bases lay between the germline ends. This CDR3 has 13 amino acids. CDR3 residues: CASSLGQSYGYTF. The CDR3 DNA reads TGCGCCAGCAGCTTGGGACAGAGCTATGGCTACACCTTC.

This clone showed up just once. This sequence joins TRBV2 and TRBJ2-2; 7 nucleotides match TRBD1. The CDR3 spans 16 residues. The J segment lost 7 bases and the V segment lost 2 bases, leaving 10 bases of the junction unmatched. CDR1 is SNHLY, CDR2 FYNNEI, per germline. The CDR3 nucleotides are TGTGCCAGCAGTGAAACCCGACAGGGTAGGAACGGGGAGCTGTTTTTT. It encodes CASSETRQGRNGELFF.

V usage is TRBV6-5 and J usage is TRBJ2-2; 8 nucleotides line up with TRBD1. The CDR3 runs 15 residues. Germline V lookup: CDR1 MNHEY, CDR2 SVGAGI. V dropped 6 bases and J dropped 4; count of bases not matched to a gene: 7. The CDR3 DNA reads as TGTGCCAGCAGATTGGACAGGGTGGGCACCGGGGAGCTGTTTTTT. Translated: CASRLDRVGTGELFF.

The chain joins TRBV30 to TRBJ1-2; 7 nucleotides line up with TRBD1. With 4 bases clipped from V and 6 bases from J, the junction kept 8 bases outside the gene matches. The germline gives CDR1 GTSNPN, CDR2 SVGIG (reference sequence). The CDR3 spans 13 residues. CDR3 residues: CAWIIDRDHGYTF. The CDR3, as DNA: TGTGCCTGGATTATCGACAGGGACCATGGCTACACCTTC.

The chain couples TRBV5-3 to TRBJ1-2; D gene uncertain. TRBV5-3 is an ORF, with its function uncertain. The CDR3 contains 13 residues. Trimming stripped 4 bases from V and 7 bases from J, with 14 bases between. The CDR3 region has the DNA TGTGCCAGAAGCGGCGCCTGGAGGGCTGGCTACACCTTC. Residues: CARSGAWRAGYTF.

The chain recombines TRBV5-1 with TRBJ2-5; D call uncertain. The CDR3 is 16 amino acids. With 0 bases removed from V and 3 bases from J, the gap between germline ends came to 15 bases. Germline V lookup: CDR1 SGHRS, CDR2 YFSETQ. The CDR3 DNA is TGCGCCAGCAGCTTGGAGCCACAGTTAGTCAAAGAGACCCAGTACTTC. Amino acid sequence: CASSLEPQLVKETQYF.

This chain connects TRBV28 to TRBJ1-3; D may be TRBD1 (5 bases). The CDR3 length is 15 residues. The germline gives CDR1 MDHEN, CDR2 SYDVKM. V was trimmed by 7 bases and J by 0 bases, leaving 13 bases between them. DNA for the CDR3: TGTGCCAGCAAAAACGGGGGTTCCTCTGGAAACACCATATATTTT. Translation gives CASKNGGSSGNTIYF.

The gene calls are TRBV5-1 and TRBJ1-2, with D perhaps TRBD1 (6 bases). The V and J ends lost 4 bases and 3 bases respectively, with 16 bases between them. CDR3 length: 15 amino acids. Germline lookup yields CDR1 SGHRS and CDR2 YFSETQ. The CDR3 is CASSVDPGADYGYTF. The CDR3 DNA is TGCGCCAGCAGCGTCGATCCAGGGGCCGACTATGGCTACACCTTC.

The rearrangement uses TRBV5-1 and TRBJ2-6; unclear D gene. V lost 5 bases to trimming and J lost 2 bases, with 8 bases between them. CDR1 and CDR2 from the germline V gene are SGHRS and YFSETQ. The CDR3 contains 14 residues. The CDR3 sequence is CASRAIAGANVLTF. In DNA form, the CDR3 reads TGCGCCAGCAGAGCGATAGCTGGGGCCAACGTCCTGACTTTC.

The rearrangement links TRBV7-3 to TRBJ1-6; 7 positions agree with TRBD1. With 6 bases clipped from V and 5 bases from J, the junction kept 4 bases outside the gene matches. CDR1 is SGHTA, CDR2 FQGTGA, per germline. This CDR3 has 14 amino acids. The CDR3 loop reads CASRTGTDNSPLHF. CDR3 coding DNA: TGTGCCAGCAGAACCGGGACAGATAATTCACCCCTCCACTTT.

This chain links TRBV7-9 with TRBJ1-3, with TRBD1 as a possible D gene (5 bases). This CDR3 spans 14 amino acids. The germline V gene has CDR1 SEHNR and CDR2 FQNEAQ (reference sequence). V dropped 3 bases and J dropped 3 bases, with 9 bases sitting between them. CDR3 in DNA: TGTGCCAGCAGCTTGGGGGGGTATGGAAACACCATATATTTT. Translation gives CASSLGGYGNTIYF.